The sequence of this TCR beta chain was determined in a study of OX40 agonist ivuxolimab in advanced cancers. Study information: The treatment was a fully human IgG2 OX40 agonist, ivuxolimab. Points from the study as a whole: At 0.1 to 3.0 mg/kg and by week 6, CD4+ and CD8+ T cells in the blood had expanded clonally.

The V segment lost 4 bases and the J segment 0 bases; nucleotides outside the gene matches: 4. In germline, CDR1 is SGDLS, CDR2 YYNGEE. This CDR3 spans 16 amino acids. A note on this clone: What it binds is not known.

TCRdb's copy holds only in-frame clones and misses some; the assay was immunoSEQ multiplex PCR. Counted here are 75,000 to 100,000 clones, about 80% occurring once; the ten biggest clones make up about 6%. Autoimmune disease history or systemic immunosuppression meant exclusion. Sampling of blood occurred at baseline, cycle 4 day 1, and cycle 7 day 1. The specimen comprised CD4+ or CD8+ T cells sorted from blood, sampled in a trial of the OX40 agonist ivuxolimab. The gene calls are TRBV9 and TRBJ1-6; 7 nucleotides line up with TRBD1. This receptor was taken from an adult with an advanced solid tumor such as melanoma, head and neck, liver or kidney cancer. The DNA of the CDR3 is TGTGCCAGCAGCCCCCGACAGGGCTCCTATAATTCACCCCTCCACTTT. Translating it yields CASSPRQGSYNSPLHF. Full variable domain (outside the CDR3, taken from reference TRBV9 and TRBJ1-6): DSGVTQTPKHLITATGQRVTLRCSPRSGDLSVYWYQQSLDQGLQFLIQYYNGEERAKGNILERFSAQQFPDLHSELNLSSLELGDSALYFCASSPRQGSYNSPLHFGNGTRLTVT.